Presented here are 9 T cell receptor beta chains from one specimen sequenced in a study of cytomegalovirus exposure and HLA in healthy donors. The study ran its PCR with 60 Vbeta and 13 Jbeta primers. Repertoires were generated with immunoSEQ multiplex PCR, while TCRdb's copy carries only in-frame clones and drops some. The table records 97,000 or so clones, over 80% of them present only once. The sequenced sample consisted of PBMCs. All receptors derive from a man aged 40-49 years in good health and CMV-seronegative.

V usage is TRBV4-1 and J usage is TRBJ2-3; TRBD2 matches at 8 bases. Germline V gene lookup returns CDR1 MGHRA and CDR2 YSYEKL. The CDR3 sequence is 16 residues long. V shed 2 bases and J 1 base; nucleotides not matched to a gene: 5. The chain's CDR3 is CASSQKGGLGTDTQYF. Here the CDR3 DNA reads TGCGCCAGCAGCCAAAAGGGGGGACTAGGCACAGATACGCAGTATTTT.

This chain uses TRBV6-1 with TRBJ2-1; TRBD2 matches 7 bases. The CDR3 length is 13 residues. CDR1 and CDR2 from the germline V gene are MNHNS and SASEGT. After removal of 10 bases from V and 6 bases from J, the junction contained 9 bases not matched to a gene. The CDR3 DNA follows: TGTGCCACCACTACCACGGGAGGCAATGAGCAGTTCTTC. Translated, it gives CATTTTGGNEQFF.

The chain employs TRBV5-4 and TRBJ2-1; unclear D gene. This CDR3 has 16 residues. The germline V gene has CDR1 SGHNT and CDR2 YYREEE (reference sequence). Trimming took 3 bases from V and 7 from J, leaving 20 bases between them. The DNA for the CDR3 is TGTGCCAGCAGCTCTAACCTAGGAAGGTCTTTGAATGAGCAGTTCTTC. Translating gives CASSSNLGRSLNEQFF.

Of note for this clone: This sample includes further DNA sequences coding for the same CDR3. Here the CDR3 DNA reads TGCGCCAGCAGCTTTTCAGGGGGCACCTACGAGCAGTACTTC. Its translation: CASSFSGGTYEQYF. The chain recombines TRBV5-1 with TRBJ2-7; 8 bases are a match to TRBD1. The CDR3 has 14 residues. Losses at the gene ends were 2 bases for V and 2 bases for J; bases not matched to a gene: 3. Germline V lookup: CDR1 SGHRS, CDR2 YFSETQ.

Only a few counts were recorded for this clone. The V call is TRBV27, the J call TRBJ2-1; 9 bases are shared with TRBD2. Germline V lookup: CDR1 MNHEY, CDR2 SMNVEV (reference sequence). This CDR3 spans 17 amino acids. Trimming at V came to 2 bases and at J to 5 bases, leaving 10 bases not matched to a gene. The DNA for the CDR3 is TGTGCCAGCAGTTTAGGGCTAGCGGGGAGAACAAACAATGAGCAGTTCTTC. It yields the protein CASSLGLAGRTNNEQFF.

The CDR3 DNA sequence: TGCAGCGTTGATTCCAGGACCGGGGAGCTGTTTTTT. Encoded protein: CSVDSRTGELFF. The chain recombines TRBV29-1 with TRBJ2-2; no reliable D call. The CDR3 runs to 12 residues. The germline CDR1 and CDR2 sequences are SQVTM and ANQGSEA. The V gene lost 3 bases and the J gene lost 5 bases, with 7 bases spanning the gap.

This clone came up a few times. This sequence joins TRBV12-5 and TRBJ1-1; no reliable D call. This CDR3 is built from 14 residues. V lost 4 bases and J 2 bases, leaving 11 bases between the germline ends. CDR1 LGHNT and CDR2 FRNRAP come from the germline V gene. The CDR3 loop reads CASGSPRSNTEAFF. CDR3 DNA: TGTGCTAGTGGTTCTCCGCGGAGTAACACTGAAGCTTTCTTT.

Only one count was recorded for this clone. CDR3 protein: CASSLRQGEGYTF. CDR3 DNA: TGTGCCAGCAGCCTCCGACAGGGGGAGGGCTACACCTTC. The chain joins TRBV7-3 to TRBJ1-2, with 9 bases matching TRBD1. In germline, CDR1 is SGHTA, CDR2 FQGTGA. The CDR3 covers 13 residues. The V and J ends lost 5 bases and 8 bases, in that order; junction bases with no gene match: 6.

The chain links TRBV18 to TRBJ2-1, with TRBD1 matching over 9 bases. The J segment lost 10 bases and the V segment lost 6 bases, leaving 10 bases of the junction unmatched. The germline V gene has CDR1 KGHSH and CDR2 LQKENI. This CDR3 has 14 amino acids. The CDR3 DNA reads as TGTGCCAGCTCTCTCGTGGACAGGGGACGCGAGCAGTTCTTC. Amino acids: CASSLVDRGREQFF.